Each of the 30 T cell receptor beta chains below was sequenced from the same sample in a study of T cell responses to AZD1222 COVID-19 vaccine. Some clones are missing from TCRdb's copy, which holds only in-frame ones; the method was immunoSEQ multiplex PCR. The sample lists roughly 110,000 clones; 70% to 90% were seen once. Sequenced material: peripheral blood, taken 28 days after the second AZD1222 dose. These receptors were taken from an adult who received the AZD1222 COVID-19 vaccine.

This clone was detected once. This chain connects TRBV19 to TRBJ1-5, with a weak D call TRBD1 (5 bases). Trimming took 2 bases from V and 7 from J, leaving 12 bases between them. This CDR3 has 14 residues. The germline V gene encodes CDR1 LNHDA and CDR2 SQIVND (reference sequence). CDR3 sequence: CASSILTALQPQHF. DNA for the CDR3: TGTGCCAGTAGTATACTGACAGCCTTACAGCCCCAGCATTTT. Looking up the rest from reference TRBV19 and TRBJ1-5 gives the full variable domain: DGGITQSPKYLFRKEGQNVTLSCEQNLNHDAMYWYRQDPGQGLRLIYYSQIVNDFQKGDIAEGYSVSREKKESFPLTVTSAQKNPTAFYLCASSILTALQPQHFGDGTRLSIL.

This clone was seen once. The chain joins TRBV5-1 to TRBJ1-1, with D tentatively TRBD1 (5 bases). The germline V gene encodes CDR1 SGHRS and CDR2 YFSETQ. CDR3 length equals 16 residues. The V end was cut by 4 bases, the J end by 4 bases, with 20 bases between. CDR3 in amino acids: CASSPDLLGGSTEAFF. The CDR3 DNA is TGCGCCAGCAGCCCGGATTTGTTGGGGGGGAGCACTGAAGCTTTCTTT.

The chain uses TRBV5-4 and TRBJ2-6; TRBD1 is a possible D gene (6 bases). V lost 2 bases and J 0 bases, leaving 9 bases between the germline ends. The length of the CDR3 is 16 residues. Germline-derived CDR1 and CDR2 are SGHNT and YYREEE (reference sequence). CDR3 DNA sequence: TGTGCCAGCAGCTTTAACAGGGACTCTGGGGCCAACGTCCTGACTTTC. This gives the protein CASSFNRDSGANVLTF.

The CDR3, as DNA: TGCGCCAGCAGCCAAGATCGGTTTGGGGGTGGAGGAAATCAGCCCCAGCATTTT. Translating gives CASSQDRFGGGGNQPQHF. The chain combines TRBV4-1 with TRBJ1-5; a weak D match, TRBD1 (5 bases). The CDR3 totals 18 residues. Germline CDR1 MGHRA, CDR2 YSYEKL. V was cut by 0 bases and J by 4 bases, with 19 bases left in between.

The CDR3 coding sequence is TGTGCCAGCAGCTTAGGAGGGACAGGGATAACTGAAGCTTTCTTT. It translates to CASSLGGTGITEAFF. This chain connects TRBV28 to TRBJ1-1, with 9 nucleotides matching TRBD1. The germline gives CDR1 MDHEN, CDR2 SYDVKM. V trimming: 6 bases; J trimming: 5 bases; junction bases outside the gene matches: 10. This CDR3 region has 15 residues.

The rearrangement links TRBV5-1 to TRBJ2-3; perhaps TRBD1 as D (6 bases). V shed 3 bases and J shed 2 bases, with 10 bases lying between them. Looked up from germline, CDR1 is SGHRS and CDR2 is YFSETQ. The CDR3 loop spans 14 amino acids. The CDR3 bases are TGCGCCAGCAGCTCCGGGACAAACACAGATACGCAGTATTTT. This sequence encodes CASSSGTNTDTQYF.

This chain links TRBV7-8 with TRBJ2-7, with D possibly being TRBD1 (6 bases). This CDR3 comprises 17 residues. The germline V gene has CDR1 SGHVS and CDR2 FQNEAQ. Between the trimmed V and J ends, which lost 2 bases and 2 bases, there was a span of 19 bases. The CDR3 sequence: CASSLPQVGRGTYEQYF. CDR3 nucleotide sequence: TGTGCCAGCAGCTTACCCCAGGTGGGCAGGGGAACCTACGAGCAGTACTTC. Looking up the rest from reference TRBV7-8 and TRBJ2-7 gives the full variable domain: GAGVSQSPRYKVAKRGQDVALRCDPISGHVSLFWYQQALGQGPEFLTYFQNEAQLDKSGLPSDRFFAERPEGSVSTLKIQRTQQEDSAVYLCASSLPQVGRGTYEQYFGPGTRLTVT.

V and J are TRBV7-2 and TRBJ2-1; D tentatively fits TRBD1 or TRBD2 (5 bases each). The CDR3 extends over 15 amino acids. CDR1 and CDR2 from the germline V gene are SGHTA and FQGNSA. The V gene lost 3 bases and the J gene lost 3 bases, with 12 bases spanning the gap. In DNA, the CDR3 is TGTGCCAGCAGCTTCCCCGGGGCACACTACAATGAGCAGTTCTTC. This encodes CASSFPGAHYNEQFF.

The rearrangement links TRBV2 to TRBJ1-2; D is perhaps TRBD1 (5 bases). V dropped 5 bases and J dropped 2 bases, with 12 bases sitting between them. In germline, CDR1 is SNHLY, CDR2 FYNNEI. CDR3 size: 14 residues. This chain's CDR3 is CASSTGTGNYGYTF. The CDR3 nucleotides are TGTGCCAGCAGTACCGGGACGGGGAACTATGGCTACACCTTC. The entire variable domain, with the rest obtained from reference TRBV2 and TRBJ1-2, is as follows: EPEVTQTPSHQVTQMGQEVILRCVPISNHLYFYWYRQILGQKVEFLVSFYNNEISEKSEIFDDQFSVERPDGSNFTLKIRSTKLEDSAMYFCASSTGTGNYGYTFGSGTRLTVV.

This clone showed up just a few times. In DNA form, the CDR3 reads TGTGCCAGTAGTACAGGGTCCCACCTTCGCTATGGCTACACCTTC. This codes for CASSTGSHLRYGYTF. The chain combines TRBV19 with TRBJ1-2; possibly TRBD1 for D (5 bases). The ends were cut back, 4 bases at V and 4 bases at J, with 16 bases in the middle. The germline CDR1 and CDR2 sequences are LNHDA and SQIVND (reference sequence). The CDR3 is 15 amino acids.

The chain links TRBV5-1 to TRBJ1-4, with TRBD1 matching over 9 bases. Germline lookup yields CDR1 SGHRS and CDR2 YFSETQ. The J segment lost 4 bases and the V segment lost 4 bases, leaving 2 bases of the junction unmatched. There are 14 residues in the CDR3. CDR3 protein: CASSTGGDNEKLFF. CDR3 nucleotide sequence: TGCGCCAGCAGCACAGGGGGCGATAATGAAAAACTGTTTTTT.

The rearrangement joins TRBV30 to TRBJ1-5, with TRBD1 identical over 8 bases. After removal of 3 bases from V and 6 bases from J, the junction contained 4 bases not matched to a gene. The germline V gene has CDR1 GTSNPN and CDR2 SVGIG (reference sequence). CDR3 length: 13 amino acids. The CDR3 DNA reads TGTGCCTGGAGCGACAGGGGTAGTCAGCCCCAGCATTTT. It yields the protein CAWSDRGSQPQHF.

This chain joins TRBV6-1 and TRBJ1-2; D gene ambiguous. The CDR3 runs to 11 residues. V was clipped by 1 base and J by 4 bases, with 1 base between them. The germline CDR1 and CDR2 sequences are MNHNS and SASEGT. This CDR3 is CASSEGYGYTF. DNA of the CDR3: TGTGCCAGCAGTGAAGGCTATGGCTACACCTTC.

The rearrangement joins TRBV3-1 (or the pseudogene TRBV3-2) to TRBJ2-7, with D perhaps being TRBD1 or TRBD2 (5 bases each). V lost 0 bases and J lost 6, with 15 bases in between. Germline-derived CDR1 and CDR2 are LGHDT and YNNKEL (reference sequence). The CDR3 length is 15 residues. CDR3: CASSQEKILGVEQYF. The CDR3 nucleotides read TGTGCCAGCAGCCAAGAGAAGATTTTGGGGGTCGAGCAGTACTTC.

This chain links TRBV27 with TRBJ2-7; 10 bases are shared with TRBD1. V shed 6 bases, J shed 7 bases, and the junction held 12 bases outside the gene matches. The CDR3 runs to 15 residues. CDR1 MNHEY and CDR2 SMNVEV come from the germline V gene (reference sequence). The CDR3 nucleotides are TGTGCCAGCAGGTCAGGGACAGGGGCCCGACGGGAGCAGTACTTC. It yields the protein CASRSGTGARREQYF.

The CDR3 region is CASRGEGTGQYF. As DNA, the CDR3 is TGTGCCAGCAGAGGGGAGGGAACCGGGCAGTACTTC. This rearrangement joins TRBV3-1 (or the pseudogene TRBV3-2) to TRBJ2-7; 7 bases line up with TRBD2. Germline V gene lookup returns CDR1 LGHDT and CDR2 YNNKEL (reference sequence). CDR3 length equals 12 residues. J was trimmed by 9 bases and V by 6 bases; bases with no gene match: 8.

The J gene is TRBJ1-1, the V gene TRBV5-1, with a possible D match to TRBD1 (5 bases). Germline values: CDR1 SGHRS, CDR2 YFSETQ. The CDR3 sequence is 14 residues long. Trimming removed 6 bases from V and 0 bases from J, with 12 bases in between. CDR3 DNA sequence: TGCGCCAGCACCGAGGGGTACTTGAACACTGAAGCTTTCTTT. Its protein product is CASTEGYLNTEAFF.

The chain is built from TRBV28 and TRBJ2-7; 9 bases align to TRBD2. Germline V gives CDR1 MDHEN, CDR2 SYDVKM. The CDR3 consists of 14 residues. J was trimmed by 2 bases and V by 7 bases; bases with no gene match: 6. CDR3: CASKASGVPYEQYF. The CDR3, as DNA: TGTGCCAGCAAGGCTAGCGGGGTCCCCTACGAGCAGTACTTC.

The CDR3 loop reads CASSSARGGYTF. CDR3 in DNA: TGTGCCAGCAGTTCCGCCAGGGGTGGCTACACCTTC. The rearrangement joins TRBV27 to TRBJ1-2; maybe TRBD1 (6 bases). The V gene lost 4 bases and the J gene lost 7 bases, with 10 bases spanning the gap. There are 12 residues in the CDR3. CDR1 and CDR2 (germline): MNHEY, SMNVEV (reference sequence).

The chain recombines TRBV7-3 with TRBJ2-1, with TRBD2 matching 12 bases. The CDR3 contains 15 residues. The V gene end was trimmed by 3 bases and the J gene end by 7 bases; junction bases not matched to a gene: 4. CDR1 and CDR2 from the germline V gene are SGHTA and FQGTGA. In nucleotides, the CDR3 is TGTGCCAGCAGCTTGCTAGCGGGGGGGCATAATGAGCAGTTCTTC. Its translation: CASSLLAGGHNEQFF.

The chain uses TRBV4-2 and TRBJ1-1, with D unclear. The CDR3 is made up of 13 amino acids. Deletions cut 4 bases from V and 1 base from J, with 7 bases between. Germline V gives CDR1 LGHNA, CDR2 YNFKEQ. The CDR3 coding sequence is TGTGCCAGCAGCCTTAACACGAACACTGAAGCTTTCTTT. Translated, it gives CASSLNTNTEAFF.

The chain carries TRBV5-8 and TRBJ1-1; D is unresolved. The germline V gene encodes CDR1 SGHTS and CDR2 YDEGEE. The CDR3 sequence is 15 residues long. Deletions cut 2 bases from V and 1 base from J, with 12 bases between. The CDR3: CASSFPLAANTEAFF. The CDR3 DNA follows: TGTGCCAGCAGCTTTCCCCTCGCGGCGAACACTGAAGCTTTCTTT.

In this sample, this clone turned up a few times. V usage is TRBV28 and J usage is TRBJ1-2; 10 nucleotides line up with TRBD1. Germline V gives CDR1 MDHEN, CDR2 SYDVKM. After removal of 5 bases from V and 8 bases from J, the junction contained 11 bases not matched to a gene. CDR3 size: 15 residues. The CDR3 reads CASSPPGQGSGGYTF. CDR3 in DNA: TGTGCCAGCAGTCCACCGGGACAGGGGAGTGGGGGCTACACCTTC.

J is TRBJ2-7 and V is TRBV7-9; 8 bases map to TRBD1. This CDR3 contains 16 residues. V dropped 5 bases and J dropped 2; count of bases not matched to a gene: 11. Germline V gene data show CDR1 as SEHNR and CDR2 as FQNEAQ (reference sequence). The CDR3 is CASSKGPGQAPYEQYF. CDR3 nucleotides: TGTGCCAGCAGCAAGGGACCGGGACAGGCACCCTACGAGCAGTACTTC.

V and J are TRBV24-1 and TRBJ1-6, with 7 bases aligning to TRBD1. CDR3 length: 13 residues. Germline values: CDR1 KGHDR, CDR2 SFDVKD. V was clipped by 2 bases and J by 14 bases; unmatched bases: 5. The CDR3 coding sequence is TGTGCCACCAGTGATTACAAACAGGGGACCCTCCACTTT. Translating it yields CATSDYKQGTLHF.

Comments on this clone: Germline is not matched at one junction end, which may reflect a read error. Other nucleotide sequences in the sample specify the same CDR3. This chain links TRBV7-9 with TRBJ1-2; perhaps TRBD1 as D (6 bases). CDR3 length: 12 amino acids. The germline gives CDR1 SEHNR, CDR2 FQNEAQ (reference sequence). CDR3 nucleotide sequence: TGTGCCAGCAGCAACAGGGTTGGTGGCTACACATTC. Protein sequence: CASSNRVGGYTF. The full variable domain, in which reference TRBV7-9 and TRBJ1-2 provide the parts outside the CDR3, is DTGVSQNPRHKITKRGQNVTFRCDPISEHNRLYWYRQTLGQGPEFLTYFQNEAQLEKSRLLSDRFSAERPKGSFSTLEIQRTEQGDSAMYLCASSNRVGGYTFGSGTRLTVV.

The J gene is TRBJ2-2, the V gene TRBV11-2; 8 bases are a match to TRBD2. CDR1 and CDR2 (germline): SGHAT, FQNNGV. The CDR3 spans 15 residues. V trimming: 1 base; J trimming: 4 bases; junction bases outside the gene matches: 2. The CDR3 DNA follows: TGTGCCAGCAGCTTAGGCGGGACTAGCACCGGGGAGCTGTTTTTT. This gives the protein CASSLGGTSTGELFF.

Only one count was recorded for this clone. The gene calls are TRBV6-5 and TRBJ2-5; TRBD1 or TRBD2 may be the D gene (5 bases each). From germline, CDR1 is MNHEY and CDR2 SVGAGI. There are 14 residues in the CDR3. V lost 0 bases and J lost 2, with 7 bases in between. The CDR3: CASSYSGTQETQYF. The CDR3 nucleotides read TGTGCCAGCAGTTACTCGGGGACGCAAGAGACCCAGTACTTC.

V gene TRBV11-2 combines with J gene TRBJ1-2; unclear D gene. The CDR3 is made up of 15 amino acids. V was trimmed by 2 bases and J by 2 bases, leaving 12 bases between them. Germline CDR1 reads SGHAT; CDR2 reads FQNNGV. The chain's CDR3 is CASSLLPNLNYGYTF. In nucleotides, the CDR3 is TGTGCCAGCAGCTTATTACCGAACCTGAACTATGGCTACACCTTC. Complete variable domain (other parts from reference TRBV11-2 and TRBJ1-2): EAGVAQSPRYKIIEKRQSVAFWCNPISGHATLYWYQQILGQGPKLLIQFQNNGVVDDSQLPKDRFSAERLKGVDSTLKIQPAKLEDSAVYLCASSLLPNLNYGYTFGSGTRLTVV.

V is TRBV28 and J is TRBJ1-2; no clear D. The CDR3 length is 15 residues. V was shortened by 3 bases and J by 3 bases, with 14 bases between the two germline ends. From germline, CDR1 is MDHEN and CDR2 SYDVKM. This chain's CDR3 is CASSFPRHGDYGYTF. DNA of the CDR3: TGTGCCAGCAGTTTCCCGAGACACGGTGACTATGGCTACACCTTC.